The 18 T cell receptor beta chains listed next were all sequenced from one sample in a study of T cells after yellow fever vaccination. TCRdb ran MiXCR on the 5' RACE reads and lists one entry per CDR3 protein. The top ten hold about 3.7% of the sample, which has about 300,000 distinct CDR3 sequences, less than 9.5% seen once. The sequenced sample was CD4+ T cells sorted from PBMCs, obtained 5 days after the yellow fever booster vaccination. The receptor set was obtained from a man aged 18 to 29 who received the YFV17D yellow fever vaccine.

This clonotype appeared a few times. The chain links TRBV3-1 to TRBJ2-7; TRBD1 might be the D (6 bases). The CDR3 runs 13 residues. V was pared by 6 bases and J by 2 bases, with 11 bases between. Germline values: CDR1 LGHDT, CDR2 YNNKEL (reference sequence). The CDR3 DNA is TGTGCCAGCAGTCGCAGGGGTACCTACGAGCAGTACTTC. Protein: CASSRRGTYEQYF.

This clonotype was seen many times. This sequence joins TRBV11-3 and TRBJ2-2; tentative D call: TRBD1 (6 bases). The CDR3 extends over 16 amino acids. V was pared by 4 bases and J by 4 bases, with 16 bases between. CDR1 and CDR2 from the germline V gene are SGHNT and YENEEA. The CDR3 loop reads CASSSSPGQFTGELFF. The CDR3, as DNA: TGTGCCAGCAGCTCGTCTCCGGGACAATTCACCGGGGAGCTGTTTTTT.

This clonotype was recorded at least ten times. The chain couples TRBV7-9 to TRBJ2-4; D is possibly TRBD2 (6 bases). The germline V gene encodes CDR1 SEHNR and CDR2 FQNEAQ (reference sequence). The CDR3 is 13 residues long. V lost 5 bases and J lost 5, with 10 bases in between. The CDR3 here is CASSGDFENIQYF. The DNA of the CDR3 is TGTGCCAGCAGCGGGGACTTCGAAAACATTCAGTACTTC.

This clonotype was detected ten times or more. The chain employs TRBV6-1 and TRBJ2-1; tentatively, D is TRBD1 or TRBD2 (5 bases each). The CDR3 is made up of 16 amino acids. The germline gives CDR1 MNHNS, CDR2 SASEGT. Trimming left V 4 bases short and J 5 bases short, with 18 bases between. CDR3 protein: CASSVLTGTRDNEQFF. CDR3 sequence (DNA): TGTGCCAGCAGTGTCCTGACCGGGACCCGAGACAATGAGCAGTTCTTC.

This rearrangement joins TRBV12-3 or TRBV12-4 to TRBJ1-6; the D is unclear. The V end was cut by 1 base, the J end by 7 bases, with 5 bases between. CDR3 size: 13 residues. The CDR3 sequence: CASSLEFNSPLHF. In nucleotides, the CDR3 is TGTGCCAGCAGTTTAGAATTCAATTCACCCCTCCACTTT.

This clonotype was observed a handful of times. This sequence joins TRBV6-5 and TRBJ2-7; 7 positions agree with TRBD1. J was trimmed by 2 bases and V by 6 bases; bases with no gene match: 10. CDR1 MNHEY and CDR2 SVGAGI come from the germline V gene. CDR3 length: 15 residues. CDR3 region: CASSSSGTVPYEQYV. CDR3 nucleotides: TGTGCCAGCAGCTCATCCGGGACAGTCCCCTACGAGCAGTACGTC.

This clonotype has a handful of counts. The chain is built from TRBV7-3 and TRBJ2-3; the D gene is possibly TRBD1 (7 bases). The CDR3 is 17 residues long. Trimming left V 4 bases short and J 2 bases short, with 19 bases between. Germline V gives CDR1 SGHTA, CDR2 FQGTGA. The CDR3 bases are TGTGCCAGCAGCTCAGGGGGAGGCGATCGGGACACAGATACGCAGTATTTT. Protein product: CASSSGGGDRDTDTQYF.

A few counts support this clonotype. The rearrangement links TRBV10-3 to TRBJ1-6; a weak D match, TRBD1 (6 bases). V was pared by 5 bases and J by 10 bases, with 9 bases between. CDR3 size: 12 residues. Per germline, CDR1 ENHRY and CDR2 SYGVKD. The chain's CDR3 is CAISSGDSPLHF. Here the CDR3 DNA reads TGTGCCATCAGTTCAGGGGACTCACCCCTCCACTTT.

The sample holds many counts of this clonotype. This chain uses TRBV6-2 or TRBV6-3 with TRBJ1-4; possible D gene TRBD1, 5 bases. This CDR3 is built from 15 residues. Germline CDR1 reads MNHEY; CDR2 reads SVGEGT. Trimming took off 5 bases at V and 5 bases at J, with 15 bases between the two ends. The CDR3 DNA sequence: TGTGCCAGCAGTCCACCCCGGGGCCTCAATGAAAAACTGTTTTTT. Translating it yields CASSPPRGLNEKLFF.

V and J are TRBV3-1 and TRBJ1-2; D might be TRBD1 (6 bases). The CDR3 has 15 residues. V lost 4 bases, J lost 7 bases, and 19 bases lay in between. Germline V gene lookup returns CDR1 LGHDT and CDR2 YNNKEL (reference sequence). The CDR3 region has the DNA TGTGCCAGCAGCCGAAGAGGCGAGGGAGGGGGTGGCTACACCTTC. Amino acids: CASSRRGEGGGGYTF.

This clonotype has at least ten counts. The rearrangement uses TRBV5-4 and TRBJ2-1; no reliable D call. The CDR3 covers 13 residues. Germline V lookup: CDR1 SGHNT, CDR2 YYREEE (reference sequence). Trimming removed 2 bases from V and 4 bases from J, with 7 bases in between. CDR3 sequence reads: CASSFTEYNEQFF. CDR3 DNA sequence: TGTGCCAGCAGCTTTACGGAATACAATGAGCAGTTCTTC.

This clonotype turned up a few times. This chain joins TRBV20-1 and TRBJ2-5, with 7 bases that match TRBD1. CDR1 and CDR2 from the germline V gene are DFQATT and SNEGSKA (reference sequence). V shed 0 bases, J shed 3 bases, and the junction held 7 bases outside the gene matches. The CDR3 sequence is 15 residues long. The CDR3 loop is CSARDLGQAEETQYF. Written as DNA, the CDR3 is TGCAGTGCTAGAGATCTTGGACAGGCCGAAGAGACCCAGTACTTC.

Ten or more counts support this clonotype. The genes are TRBV10-3 and TRBJ1-6; the D is unclear. V was shortened by 6 bases and J by 0 bases, with 3 bases between the two germline ends. CDR3 length: 13 amino acids. Per germline, CDR1 ENHRY and CDR2 SYGVKD. The CDR3 DNA reads TGTGCCATCAGGAGCTCCTATAATTCACCCCTCCACTTT. This codes for CAIRSSYNSPLHF.

A few counts support this clonotype. CDR3 protein: CASSPRRVSGSPLHF. The CDR3, as DNA: TGTGCCAGCAGCCCCAGGAGGGTGTCGGGCTCACCCCTCCACTTT. The rearrangement links TRBV12-3 or TRBV12-4 to TRBJ1-6, with D uncertain. This CDR3 is 15 amino acids long. V was trimmed by 6 bases and J by 10 bases, leaving 19 bases between them.

There are a few counts of this clonotype. The chain recombines TRBV24-1 with TRBJ2-1; D is undetermined. Trimming removed 5 bases from V and 0 bases from J, with 10 bases in between. In germline, CDR1 is KGHDR, CDR2 SFDVKD. This CDR3 has 15 amino acids. Here the CDR3 reads CATSGGFGSYNEQFF. CDR3 DNA sequence: TGTGCCACCAGTGGTGGCTTCGGCTCCTACAATGAGCAGTTCTTC.

This chain links TRBV4-3 with TRBJ2-1, with a tentative D call TRBD2 (6 bases). Germline values: CDR1 LGHNA, CDR2 YSLEER. V lost 3 bases and J lost 1, with 13 bases in between. CDR3 length: 16 residues. The CDR3 bases are TGCGCCAGCAGCCAGGACGGACGGGGGTCCTACAATGAGCAGTTCTTC. Encoded protein: CASSQDGRGSYNEQFF.

This clonotype has only a few counts. V and J are TRBV6-2 or TRBV6-3 and TRBJ2-1; 9 nucleotides match TRBD2. V trimming: 7 bases; J trimming: 7 bases; junction bases outside the gene matches: 11. Germline assignment: CDR1 MNHEY and CDR2 SVGEGT. The CDR3 covers 15 residues. Written as DNA, the CDR3 is TGTGCCAGCACTAAGGCATTAGCGGGGGTTAATGAGCAGTTCTTC. Amino acid sequence: CASTKALAGVNEQFF.

The CDR3 loop is CASSPYNTGELFF. DNA of the CDR3: TGCGCCAGCAGCCCTTACAACACCGGGGAGCTGTTTTTT. The chain uses TRBV4-3 and TRBJ2-2; unclear D gene. CDR1 LGHNA and CDR2 YSLEER come from the germline V gene. Trimming removed 4 bases at V and 2 bases at J, with 5 bases between. CDR3 size: 13 residues.